The 11 T cell receptor beta chains reported below all come from one sample, sequenced in a study of cytomegalovirus exposure and HLA in healthy donors. Primers included in the PCR were 60 Vbeta and 13 Jbeta primers. TCRdb's table, derived via immunoSEQ multiplex PCR, lists solely in-frame clones and lacks some. The table shows 80,000 to 100,000 clones, with 65% to 80% occurring only once. Source material: PBMCs. The receptors derive from a woman aged 18-35 years in good health and CMV-seropositive.

The chain has TRBV6-5 and TRBJ1-2; TRBD1 might be the D (6 bases). The CDR3 length is 15 residues. Germline CDR1 and CDR2: MNHEY and SVGAGI. Trimming cost V 0 bases and J 4 bases, with 12 bases left between them. CDR3 protein: CASSYSNTGPYGYTF. In DNA form, the CDR3 reads TGTGCCAGCAGTTACTCCAATACAGGGCCCTATGGCTACACCTTC.

V gene TRBV18 combines with J gene TRBJ2-5; 7 bases map to TRBD2. This CDR3 contains 16 residues. Germline CDR1 is KGHSH and CDR2 is LQKENI. V lost 3 bases, J lost 4 bases, and 11 bases stayed unmatched. Here the CDR3 DNA reads TGTGCCAGCTCACCCCTTAGAGCAGGGAGGGGAGAGACCCAGTACTTC. Its translation is CASSPLRAGRGETQYF.

In its sample, this clone was seen a few times. The same CDR3 can be traced to other DNA sequences in this sample. The chain links TRBV7-2 to TRBJ2-1; tentatively, D is TRBD1 (6 bases). This CDR3 has 14 amino acids. Trimming took off 0 bases at V and 6 bases at J, with 9 bases between the two ends. CDR1 SGHTA and CDR2 FQGNSA come from the germline V gene. The CDR3 here is CASSLAAGANEQFF. The CDR3 DNA is TGTGCCAGCAGCTTAGCGGCAGGGGCCAATGAGCAGTTCTTC.

J is TRBJ2-1 and V is TRBV30, with TRBD1 matching 9 bases. The J segment lost 4 bases and the V segment lost 3 bases, leaving 4 bases of the junction unmatched. This CDR3 spans 14 amino acids. CDR1 and CDR2 (germline): GTSNPN, SVGIG (reference sequence). In nucleotides, the CDR3 is TGTGCCTGGAGCGAGACAGGGGGATACAATGAGCAGTTCTTC. This gives the protein CAWSETGGYNEQFF. The full variable domain, with the rest looked up from reference TRBV30 and TRBJ2-1, is SQTIHQWPATLVQPVGSPLSLECTVEGTSNPNLYWYRQAAGRGLQLLFYSVGIGQISSEVPQNLSASRPQDRQFILSSKKLLLSDSGFYLCAWSETGGYNEQFFGPGTRLTVL.

The chain combines TRBV28 with TRBJ2-1; 9 positions match TRBD2. The CDR3 consists of 15 residues. The germline gives CDR1 MDHEN, CDR2 SYDVKM. Losses at the gene ends were 2 bases for V and 7 bases for J; bases not matched to a gene: 6. For the CDR3, the DNA is TGTGCCAGCAGTTTAGGTGGCGGGAGGGCAAATGAGCAGTTCTTC. It translates to CASSLGGGRANEQFF.

The V gene is TRBV9, the J gene TRBJ2-3; D is unresolved. Germline V gene data show CDR1 as SGDLS and CDR2 as YYNGEE. The CDR3 consists of 15 residues. The V gene lost 4 bases and the J gene lost 6 bases, with 18 bases spanning the gap. The CDR3, as DNA: TGTGCCAGCAGCTCCCGAGCCGATTTACCCGATACGCAGTATTTT. Protein sequence: CASSSRADLPDTQYF.

This clone was seen only a few times. The chain employs TRBV10-3 and TRBJ2-7; possibly TRBD1 for D (6 bases). Germline V gene lookup returns CDR1 ENHRY and CDR2 SYGVKD. CDR3 length equals 17 residues. Trimming removed 3 bases from V and 1 base from J, with 19 bases in between. This CDR3 reads CAISDRPIPGTSYEQYF. The CDR3 DNA reads TGTGCCATCAGTGACAGGCCTATACCGGGGACATCCTACGAGCAGTACTTC.

This chain connects TRBV14 to TRBJ2-2; D remains ambiguous. V lost 0 bases and J 2 bases, leaving 4 bases between the germline ends. Germline V gene data show CDR1 as SGHDN and CDR2 as FVKESK. This CDR3 region has 14 residues. CDR3 coding DNA: TGTGCCAGCAGCCAAGACCTAAACACCGGGGAGCTGTTTTTT. It yields the protein CASSQDLNTGELFF.

The CDR3 DNA sequence: TGCAGTGCTACCGGCTGGAGCGAAGCTTTCTTT. Amino acids: CSATGWSEAFF. The chain is built from TRBV20-1 and TRBJ1-1; D is unresolved. V was cut by 4 bases and J by 8 bases, with 11 bases left in between. Germline V CDR1 and CDR2: DFQATT, SNEGSKA (reference sequence). This CDR3 has 11 residues.

The rearrangement links TRBV6-5 to TRBJ1-1; 7 bases align to TRBD1. Germline lookup yields CDR1 MNHEY and CDR2 SVGAGI. The CDR3 extends over 13 amino acids. J gave up 3 bases and V 6 bases, and 4 bases lay outside the gene matches. This CDR3 is CASSLTGYTEAFF. In DNA, the CDR3 is TGTGCCAGCAGCTTGACAGGGTACACTGAAGCTTTCTTT.

The chain uses TRBV5-6 and TRBJ2-1; D gene ambiguous. V lost 2 bases, J lost 3 bases, and 12 bases lay in between. Germline CDR1 reads SGHDT; CDR2 reads YYEEEE. This CDR3 has 15 amino acids. The CDR3 DNA reads as TGTGCCAGCAGCTTAAATTTGAACAACTACAATGAGCAGTTCTTC. This translates into CASSLNLNNYNEQFF.